This T cell receptor (beta chain) was retrieved from a study of blood T cells in healthy people across ages (dated by TCRdb to about 2015). Regarding the complete study: Template switching captured roughly one uniquely barcoded TCR beta cDNA molecule per two T cells in model experiments. Age-related changes in TCR beta repertoire diversity were measured in the study by deep sequencing normalized with unique cDNA molecular identifiers. Donors were grouped into four age groups: young (average roughly 15 years), middle-aged (about 40), aged (around 56) and long-lived (approximately 78). To avoid experimental bias, donors of different ages were randomly spread across the sequencing lanes. The study analyzed two additional independent replicas of 1 million unique cDNA reads from the same blood draw for two donors, one aged 18 to 30 and one aged 80 or older.

Here V drops 7 bases and J drops 0 bases, and the junction holds 8 bases not matched to any gene. The CDR3 holds 14 amino acids from the cysteine to the phenylalanine. Only the CDR3 region is kept as DNA, spanning 42 bases read in frame from base 1. Via the germline V gene, CDR1 is SQVTM and CDR2 ANQGSEA. Systemically healthy Caucasian individuals from Russia, 39 in total and aged about 6 to 100 years, were included as donors. Ten milliliters of peripheral blood were drawn from each donor into EDTA-treated Vacutainer tubes. Ficoll-Paque density-gradient centrifugation was used to isolate PBMCs, with at least 6 million obtained per sample. Total RNA, at least 6 micrograms per sample, was extracted from PBMCs with Trizol reagent. For every donor, an aliquot of PBMCs went through flow cytometry to measure the percentages of naive CD45RAhigh/CD27high T cells. This clonotype was counted ten times or more. Its recognized antigen is unknown. No clone much larger than this one lies a single base away; base qualities are absent.

Overall study outcomes, separate from this receptor: Conclusive comparison of naive and antigen-experienced compartments was prevented by the profiling of bulk unsorted PBMCs. Estimates of total diversity based on one million sequenced T cells were regarded as lower bounds and as underestimates. As age increased, observed TCR beta diversity per million T cells dropped in a roughly linear way, and a significant reduction was already evident by age 40. Donor CMV infection status was unknown, potentially confounding age-related changes in expanded clonotypes. The percentage of naive T cells measured by flow cytometry correlated strongly with observed TCR beta diversity. Compared with the aged group, the long-lived group had more naive CD4+ T cells, fewer expanded clones and increased TCR diversity, a pattern suggesting age selection.

Libraries were built with 5' RACE. The sequencing machine was an Illumina HiSeq 2500. A second about 7 to 12 cycle PCR used a sample-barcoded 5' primer and a J-beta primer mix. Each TCR beta cDNA molecule received a unique molecular identifier from a template-switch 5' adaptor carrying 12 random nucleotides. At least 3 million CDR3-containing paired-end reads were obtained from each sample. The Mint cDNA synthesis kit, primed by a TRBC-specific oligonucleotide, was used to synthesize first-strand cDNA from all RNA. Following uracil-DNA glycosylase treatment, all cDNA underwent a first 18-cycle PCR with the universal primers M1SS and BC2_uni_R. The study's own analysis went as follows. Normalization of each sample was performed by random selection of 1 million high-quality reads, each carrying a distinct molecular identifier. Reads with shared molecular identifiers were discarded instead of being binned into consensus sequences. MiTCR, run with a Q25 quality threshold and the strictest error-elimination algorithm, handled CDR3 identification, clonotype clustering and error correction. A nonparametric unseen species model with Euler transformation was used to estimate lower-bound total TCR beta diversity. TCRdb's own reprocessing of the public reads used fastp at Q25 and MiXCR and kept productive beta chains. CDR3 protein sequences are deduplicated, and each keeps its most common genes and DNA. The V and J calls follow TCRdb's processing rather than the paper's. The sample yields over 600,000 distinct CDR3 sequences; around 38% were counted once. The top ten clones comprise around 30% of the sample.

Recombination joined TRBV29-1 with TRBJ2-7; 8 of the junction bases match TRBD2. The material sequenced was blood. This clonotype was sampled from a man older than 75 in good health. The sequenced DNA: TGCAGCGCTGATCGGGAGGGGGACTCCTACGAGCAGTACTTC. Its protein is CSADREGDSYEQYF.